These 30 T cell receptor beta chains share one sample of origin, sequenced in a study of T cell responses to AZD1222 COVID-19 vaccine. Sequencing used immunoSEQ multiplex PCR; TCRdb keeps in-frame clones, though not all of them. The sample has 45,000 to 60,000 clones, around 90% seen once. This specimen consisted of peripheral blood, obtained on day 0 of AZD1222 vaccination. These receptors came from an adult in good health.

The rearrangement uses TRBV3-1 (or the pseudogene TRBV3-2) and TRBJ1-2; D remains ambiguous. The CDR3 loop spans 15 amino acids. Trimming left V 1 base short and J 3 bases short, with 12 bases between. Germline-derived CDR1 and CDR2 are LGHDT and YNNKEL (reference sequence). The DNA of the CDR3 is TGTGCCAGCAGCCAAGTGCCGGGTACGGACTATGGCTACACCTTC. Translation: CASSQVPGTDYGYTF.

The rearrangement uses TRBV5-1 and TRBJ1-1; 10 bases are shared with TRBD1. Per the germline V gene, CDR1 is SGHRS and CDR2 is YFSETQ. The CDR3 runs to 13 residues. Germline trimming cut 9 bases from V and 3 bases from J; bases unmatched to any gene: 5. The CDR3 here is CATRQGADTEAFF. The CDR3 region has the DNA TGCGCCACCCGACAGGGGGCTGACACTGAAGCTTTCTTT.

The chain is built from TRBV6-5 and TRBJ1-2; 8 positions match TRBD1. CDR1 and CDR2 from the germline V gene are MNHEY and SVGAGI. CDR3 size: 15 residues. The V gene end was trimmed by 2 bases and the J gene end by 1 base; junction bases not matched to a gene: 3. The CDR3 coding sequence is TGTGCCAGCAGTTACCAGGGGGCTCGTAACTATGGCTACACCTTC. It codes for CASSYQGARNYGYTF.

The chain links TRBV5-1 to TRBJ2-1; 8 bases are shared with TRBD1. This CDR3 has 20 amino acids. The V segment lost 0 bases and the J segment 0 bases; nucleotides outside the gene matches: 14. Germline V CDR1 and CDR2: SGHRS, YFSETQ. CDR3 protein: CASSLVGAGQARSSYNEQFF. CDR3 in DNA: TGCGCCAGCAGCTTGGTTGGTGCGGGACAGGCGAGGAGCTCCTACAATGAGCAGTTCTTC.

This chain links TRBV14 with TRBJ2-5, with D uncertain. The CDR3 contains 15 residues. V was cut by 0 bases and J by 5 bases, with 13 bases left in between. The V gene's germline CDR1 is SGHDN and CDR2 FVKESK. The CDR3 protein is CASSQDGEFRETQYF. CDR3 DNA sequence: TGTGCCAGCAGCCAAGATGGGGAATTCAGGGAGACCCAGTACTTC.

The rearrangement joins TRBV27 to TRBJ2-1; D remains ambiguous. The V gene's germline CDR1 is MNHEY and CDR2 SMNVEV (reference sequence). This CDR3 contains 14 residues. Trimming stripped 2 bases from V and 1 base from J, with 6 bases between. The CDR3 is CASSLRFSYNEQFF. The CDR3 region has the DNA TGTGCCAGCAGTTTACGGTTTTCCTACAATGAGCAGTTCTTC.

This clone was counted a single time. The V gene is TRBV7-3, the J gene TRBJ1-3; D ambiguous. The CDR3 totals 15 residues. Trimming stripped 2 bases from V and 0 bases from J, with 8 bases between. The germline gives CDR1 SGHTA, CDR2 FQGTGA. The CDR3 sequence: CASSLDGVSGNTIYF. The CDR3 DNA is TGTGCCAGCAGCTTAGACGGGGTCTCTGGAAACACCATATATTTT.

The chain has TRBV3-1 (or the pseudogene TRBV3-2) and TRBJ1-4; no firm D call. The CDR3 is 14 residues long. V was pared by 4 bases and J by 8 bases, with 14 bases between. Germline lookup yields CDR1 LGHDT and CDR2 YNNKEL (reference sequence). The CDR3: CASSLRARREKLFF. The CDR3 bases are TGTGCCAGCAGCCTAAGGGCCCGTCGGGAAAAACTGTTTTTT.

On this clone itself: Other DNA sequences of this sample code for an identical CDR3. The chain has TRBV14 and TRBJ2-7; D not certain. The V gene's germline CDR1 is SGHDN and CDR2 FVKESK. This CDR3 has 14 residues. Trimming took off 4 bases at V and 0 bases at J, with 10 bases between the two ends. CDR3 in amino acids: CASSLTGSSYEQYF. Here the CDR3 DNA reads TGTGCCAGCAGCCTCACCGGCTCCTCCTACGAGCAGTACTTC.

The rearrangement uses TRBV18 and TRBJ1-1, with 8 bases fitting TRBD1. V was clipped by 1 base and J by 11 bases; unmatched bases: 3. The germline CDR1 and CDR2 sequences are KGHSH and LQKENI. This CDR3 has 12 amino acids. CDR3 protein: CASSPLTGEAFF. The CDR3 DNA reads TGTGCCAGCTCACCACTGACAGGGGAGGCTTTCTTT.

The chain combines TRBV7-3 with TRBJ2-6; unclear D gene. CDR3 length: 15 amino acids. V was clipped by 2 bases and J by 4 bases, with 9 bases between them. In germline, CDR1 is SGHTA, CDR2 FQGTGA. The CDR3 DNA reads as TGTGCCAGCAGCTTAGGGGTGTTGGGGGCCAACGTCCTGACTTTC. It specifies CASSLGVLGANVLTF.

The rearrangement links TRBV19 to TRBJ2-7; 8 bases agree with TRBD2. Germline V CDR1 and CDR2: LNHDA, SQIVND (reference sequence). The CDR3 has 15 amino acids. V was clipped by 3 bases and J by 2 bases; unmatched bases: 6. The CDR3 is CASSMGAGAPYEQYF. Written as DNA, the CDR3 is TGTGCCAGTAGTATGGGAGCGGGGGCCCCCTACGAGCAGTACTTC.

The genes are TRBV19 and TRBJ1-5; D is unclear. In germline, CDR1 is LNHDA, CDR2 SQIVND (reference sequence). V lost 3 bases and J 0 bases, leaving 6 bases between the germline ends. This CDR3 has 14 residues. As DNA, the CDR3 is TGTGCCAGTAGTATCCGCAGTAGCAATCAGCCCCAGCATTTT. It yields the protein CASSIRSSNQPQHF.

This chain uses TRBV6-1 with TRBJ1-1; TRBD1 might be the D (6 bases). Trimming stripped 5 bases from V and 6 bases from J, with 16 bases between. Germline CDR1 reads MNHNS; CDR2 reads SASEGT. CDR3 length: 14 amino acids. DNA of the CDR3: TGTGCCAGCAGTCTAAACGCACAGGGCTCTGAAGCTTTCTTT. Its protein product is CASSLNAQGSEAFF.

The chain joins TRBV9 to TRBJ1-5; tentative D call: TRBD1 (5 bases). V was pared by 4 bases and J by 1 base, with 9 bases between. The CDR3 is 14 residues long. Per germline, CDR1 SGDLS and CDR2 YYNGEE. Here the CDR3 reads CASSPRDSNQPQHF. DNA of the CDR3: TGTGCCAGCAGCCCCCGGGACAGCAATCAGCCCCAGCATTTT.

A single count supports this clone. V gene TRBV25-1 combines with J gene TRBJ1-5, with TRBD1 as a possible D gene (6 bases). Germline V lookup: CDR1 MGHDK, CDR2 SYGVNS. The CDR3 totals 15 residues. Trimming took 2 bases from V and 6 from J, leaving 14 bases between them. The CDR3 nucleotides are TGTGCCAGCAGTGAAACGGGGGAACAGGGTCAGCCCCAGCATTTT. This translates into CASSETGEQGQPQHF.

The rearrangement links TRBV18 to TRBJ1-2; 7 bases agree with TRBD1. Trimming took 1 base from V and 6 from J; bases not matched to a gene: 2. CDR1 and CDR2 from the germline V gene are KGHSH and LQKENI. CDR3 length equals 13 residues. CDR3 sequence reads: CASSPLDRDGYTF. CDR3 nucleotides: TGTGCCAGCTCACCACTCGACAGGGATGGCTACACCTTC.

The chain combines TRBV9 with TRBJ2-7; 7 positions agree with TRBD1. CDR3 length: 12 residues. Trimming cost V 3 bases and J 5 bases; bases outside gene matches: 2. Germline loops: CDR1 SGDLS, CDR2 YYNGEE. The chain's CDR3 is CASSATGDEQYF. DNA of the CDR3: TGTGCCAGCAGCGCTACAGGGGACGAGCAGTACTTC.

The table lists this clone with a count of one. The rearrangement joins TRBV3-1 (or the pseudogene TRBV3-2) to TRBJ2-7, with 9 positions matching TRBD1. The CDR3 is made up of 13 amino acids. V was pared by 2 bases and J by 5 bases, with 1 base of the junction left unmatched. Germline V CDR1 and CDR2: LGHDT, YNNKEL (reference sequence). In DNA form, the CDR3 reads TGTGCCAGCAGCCAACGGGACAGGGACGAGCAGTACTTC. It encodes CASSQRDRDEQYF.

This chain links TRBV27 with TRBJ1-1; D is unresolved. This CDR3 is built from 13 residues. The V gene's germline CDR1 is MNHEY and CDR2 SMNVEV (reference sequence). The V end lost 7 bases, the J end lost 0 bases, and 9 bases lay between the germline ends. The CDR3 loop reads CASKRGVNTEAFF. The CDR3 DNA follows: TGTGCCAGCAAAAGAGGCGTGAACACTGAAGCTTTCTTT.

In nucleotides, the CDR3 is TGTGCCAGCAGTCTCAGGGGGCGGGTGACCGGGGAGCTGTTTTTT. Its translation: CASSLRGRVTGELFF. The chain uses TRBV28 and TRBJ2-2, with 8 positions matching TRBD1. J was trimmed by 5 bases and V by 5 bases; bases with no gene match: 7. This CDR3 is built from 15 residues. The germline CDR1 and CDR2 sequences are MDHEN and SYDVKM.

The V and J genes are TRBV5-1 and TRBJ2-1; perhaps TRBD2 as D (6 bases). Germline loops: CDR1 SGHRS, CDR2 YFSETQ. There are 14 residues in the CDR3. Trimming removed 0 bases from V and 7 bases from J, with 11 bases in between. CDR3 DNA: TGCGCCAGCAGCTTGGTACTAGCCGGGAATGAGCAGTTCTTC. Its translation is CASSLVLAGNEQFF.

The chain has TRBV5-6 and TRBJ1-2; TRBD1 agrees at 8 bases. There are 12 residues in the CDR3. The V gene's germline CDR1 is SGHDT and CDR2 YYEEEE. Unmatched junction bases numbered 3, after V lost 3 bases and J lost 8 bases. This CDR3 is CASSWSGGGYTF. CDR3 nucleotide sequence: TGTGCCAGCAGCTGGTCAGGGGGCGGCTACACCTTC.

The chain employs TRBV10-3 and TRBJ2-7, with D uncertain. In germline, CDR1 is ENHRY, CDR2 SYGVKD. V was pared by 6 bases and J by 0 bases, with 12 bases between. CDR3 length: 14 amino acids. The CDR3 DNA sequence: TGTGCCATCAGGCAGACACAGAGCTCCTACGAGCAGTACTTC. It encodes CAIRQTQSSYEQYF.

V is TRBV5-1 and J is TRBJ2-2; D unresolved. Germline CDR1 reads SGHRS; CDR2 reads YFSETQ. V lost 0 bases and J 2 bases, leaving 11 bases between the germline ends. The CDR3 is made up of 16 amino acids. The CDR3 nucleotides read TGCGCCAGCAGCTTGGCGGGTTGGCGCAACACCGGGGAGCTGTTTTTT. Protein product: CASSLAGWRNTGELFF.

J is TRBJ2-3 and V is TRBV11-2, with D perhaps matching TRBD1 (6 bases). V lost 1 base and J lost 0, with 8 bases in between. The CDR3 consists of 15 residues. Germline V gene data show CDR1 as SGHAT and CDR2 as FQNNGV. The CDR3 coding sequence is TGTGCCAGCAGCTTAGTTACAGGGAGCACAGATACGCAGTATTTT. Translated: CASSLVTGSTDTQYF.

The chain recombines TRBV7-2 with TRBJ2-3; 9 nucleotides match TRBD2. Germline values: CDR1 SGHTA, CDR2 FQGNSA. J was trimmed by 4 bases and V by 6 bases; bases with no gene match: 11. The CDR3 has 16 amino acids. The CDR3 sequence is CASSLGSRGGADTQYF. CDR3 DNA: TGTGCCAGCAGTCTCGGAAGTCGCGGGGGGGCAGATACGCAGTATTTT. Combining the CDR3 with reference TRBV7-2 and TRBJ2-3 gives the whole variable domain GAGVSQSPSNKVTEKGKDVELRCDPISGHTALYWYRQSLGQGLEFLIYFQGNSAPDKSGLPSDRFSAERTGGSVSTLTIQRTQQEDSAVYLCASSLGSRGGADTQYFGPGTRLTVL.

The chain links TRBV7-6 to TRBJ1-1; tentatively, D is TRBD1 (6 bases). V gave up 2 bases and J gave up 0 bases, with 10 bases separating them. The CDR3 consists of 15 residues. Germline-derived CDR1 and CDR2 are SGHVS and FNYEAQ. This CDR3 is CASSLFGTMNTEAFF. Written as DNA, the CDR3 is TGTGCCAGCAGCTTATTTGGGACAATGAACACTGAAGCTTTCTTT.

This chain uses TRBV7-2 with TRBJ2-1, with D possibly being TRBD2 (5 bases). The V end lost 3 bases, the J end lost 3 bases, and 12 bases lay between the germline ends. Germline CDR1 SGHTA, CDR2 FQGNSA. This CDR3 has 15 residues. CDR3: CASSLGADLYNEQFF. Here the CDR3 DNA reads TGTGCCAGCAGCTTGGGAGCGGACCTCTACAATGAGCAGTTCTTC.

This chain links TRBV28 with TRBJ2-2, with 11 positions matching TRBD2. Germline V gene data show CDR1 as MDHEN and CDR2 as SYDVKM. This CDR3 is 17 amino acids long. The trim removed 3 bases at V and 6 bases at J, leaving 9 bases unmatched. The CDR3 bases are TGTGCCAGCAGTTTTTGGGGTCTAGCGGGAGGCCCCGGGGAGCTGTTTTTT. It codes for CASSFWGLAGGPGELFF.